These 11 T cell receptor beta chains were all obtained from the same sample, sequenced in a study of pediatric ulcerative colitis. Sequencing was performed with immunoSEQ multiplex PCR; in TCRdb, only in-frame clones are kept and a portion is missing. The sample includes about 22,000 clones, about two thirds of them seen just once. One to two pinch biopsies were taken from the rectum during colonoscopy. The specimen was gut tissue. These receptors were obtained from a boy aged 10-17 years with severe ulcerative colitis.

This clone was seen more than once but under ten times. The genes are TRBV21-1 and TRBJ2-5. TRBV21-1 is a known pseudogene. The CDR3 consists of 10 residues. The CDR3 protein is CASYRETQYF. In nucleotides, the CDR3 is TGTGCCAGCTACCGAGAGACCCAGTACTTC.

The chain recombines TRBV2 with TRBJ1-6; D is unclear. The CDR3 is made up of 13 amino acids. Germline values: CDR1 SNHLY, CDR2 FYNNEI. The V end was cut by 1 base, the J end by 11 bases, with 9 bases between. CDR3: CASSEETTAPLHF. The CDR3 nucleotides read TGTGCCAGCAGTGAAGAGACGACGGCACCCCTCCACTTT.

J is TRBJ2-7 and V is TRBV29-1; D perhaps matches TRBD2 (5 bases). The CDR3 is made up of 12 amino acids. With 4 bases removed from V and 2 bases from J, the gap between germline ends came to 9 bases. Germline-derived CDR1 and CDR2 are SQVTM and ANQGSEA. The CDR3 here is CSVGTGTYEQYF. Written as DNA, the CDR3 is TGCAGCGTTGGGACGGGAACCTACGAGCAGTACTTC.

This sequence joins TRBV9 and TRBJ1-1, with D possibly being TRBD1 (5 bases). Deletions cut 5 bases from V and 3 bases from J, with 11 bases between. This CDR3 has 13 residues. Per the germline V gene, CDR1 is SGDLS and CDR2 is YYNGEE. CDR3 loop: CASSWGSDTEAFF. CDR3 coding DNA: TGTGCCAGCAGTTGGGGGTCGGACACTGAAGCTTTCTTT.

CDR3: CASSLEPGSITGYTF. The CDR3 DNA is TGTGCCAGCAGCTTGGAACCAGGGAGTATCACTGGCTACACCTTC. The V and J genes are TRBV5-4 and TRBJ1-2; TRBD1 might be the D (5 bases). The CDR3 is 15 amino acids. The V and J ends lost 0 bases and 7 bases respectively, with 16 bases between them. Looked up from germline, CDR1 is SGHNT and CDR2 is YYREEE (reference sequence).

The DNA of the CDR3 is TGCGCCAGCAGCCTTGACGGACCCAATTCACCCCTCCACTTT. This encodes CASSLDGPNSPLHF. The chain has TRBV5-1 and TRBJ1-6; the D is unclear. CDR1 and CDR2 from the germline V gene are SGHRS and YFSETQ. The CDR3 spans 14 residues. Trimming left V 4 bases short and J 7 bases short, with 12 bases between.

This chain uses TRBV10-3 with TRBJ1-2, with D hard to call. This CDR3 comprises 12 residues. Trimming took 10 bases from V and 5 from J, leaving 14 bases between them. Looked up from germline, CDR1 is ENHRY and CDR2 is SYGVKD. The CDR3 reads CATSKLAYGYTF. In nucleotides, the CDR3 is TGTGCCACCAGCAAGTTGGCGTATGGCTACACCTTC.

The chain employs TRBV5-4 and TRBJ2-6, with a possible D match to TRBD1 (5 bases). The CDR3 is 18 residues long. Germline V gene sequence: CDR1 SGHNT, CDR2 YYREEE (reference sequence). V shed 1 base and J shed 0 bases, with 14 bases lying between them. CDR3 sequence reads: CASSLFHRSDSGANVLTF. The CDR3 DNA sequence: TGTGCCAGCAGCTTGTTCCACAGGTCAGACTCTGGGGCCAACGTCCTGACTTTC. The full variable domain, in which reference TRBV5-4 and TRBJ2-6 provide the parts outside the CDR3, is ETGVTQSPTHLIKTRGQQVTLRCSSQSGHNTVSWYQQALGQGPQFIFQYYREEENGRGNFPPRFSGLQFPNYSSELNVNALELDDSALYLCASSLFHRSDSGANVLTFGAGSRLTVL.

This clone was seen just once. V is TRBV6-1 and J is TRBJ2-3, with D possibly being TRBD2 (5 bases). V was cut by 0 bases and J by 4 bases, with 11 bases left in between. This CDR3 is 15 amino acids long. From germline, CDR1 is MNHNS and CDR2 SASEGT. CDR3 nucleotide sequence: TGTGCCAGCAGTGAAGCGGGTCGGCGGGCAGATACGCAGTATTTT. This gives the protein CASSEAGRRADTQYF.

This chain uses TRBV30 with TRBJ1-5; perhaps TRBD1 as D (5 bases). Trimming cost V 3 bases and J 4 bases, with 13 bases left between them. Germline V gene sequence: CDR1 GTSNPN, CDR2 SVGIG (reference sequence). The CDR3 covers 14 residues. The CDR3 bases are TGTGCCTGGAGCCGGGGGACCGCAAATCAGCCCCAGCATTTT. Translating gives CAWSRGTANQPQHF.

The chain couples TRBV7-8 to TRBJ2-3, with D unclear. The CDR3 sequence is 15 residues long. Germline V CDR1 and CDR2: SGHVS, FQNEAQ. V gave up 1 base and J gave up 0 bases, with 8 bases separating them. The CDR3 reads CASSLEAASTDTQYF. Written as DNA, the CDR3 is TGTGCCAGCAGCTTAGAGGCAGCTAGCACAGATACGCAGTATTTT.